The 15 T cell receptor beta chains presented below share a single source sample, sequenced in a study of type 1 and type 2 diabetes patients. Amplification started from genomic DNA. Amplification of the beta chain CDR3 used 30 forward and 13 reverse multiplex primers. Each CDR3 protein is one row after TCRdb ran MiXCR on the multiplex PCR reads. The table has 250,000 or so distinct CDR3 sequences, roughly 48% seen once. Sequenced material: peripheral blood mononuclear cells (PBMCs). These receptor sequences come from a young man with type 2 diabetes.

This clonotype has just a few counts. This chain uses TRBV10-1 with TRBJ2-5; no definite D call. The CDR3 has 14 residues. The germline V and J ends were trimmed by 11 bases and 3 bases, with 19 bases remaining between them. Germline loops: CDR1 WNHNN, CDR2 SYGVQD (reference sequence). CDR3 nucleotides: TGCGCCGACCCGAGGCGAGGAGACGAAGAGACCCAGTACTTC. It encodes CADPRRGDEETQYF.

In this sample, this clonotype turned up once. This rearrangement joins TRBV7-2 to TRBJ2-7, with TRBD1 matching over 8 bases. Germline assignment: CDR1 SGHTA and CDR2 FQGNSA. V gave up 5 bases and J gave up 4 bases; unmatched junction bases: 7. This CDR3 spans 14 amino acids. CDR3 DNA sequence: TGTGCCAGCAGCCCGGACAGGGTCGGGTACGAGCAGTACTTC. It translates to CASSPDRVGYEQYF.

The gene calls are TRBV7-3 and TRBJ2-3, with 9 bases identical to TRBD2. The CDR3 loop spans 15 amino acids. J was trimmed by 3 bases and V by 5 bases; bases with no gene match: 6. CDR1 and CDR2 from the germline V gene are SGHTA and FQGTGA. The CDR3 sequence: CASSPAGGSTDTQYF. The CDR3 DNA sequence: TGTGCCAGCAGCCCTGCGGGAGGGTCTACAGATACGCAGTATTTT.

The V and J genes are TRBV10-3 and TRBJ2-3; 7 bases align to TRBD1. CDR3 length: 14 amino acids. After removal of 6 bases from V and 2 bases from J, the junction contained 5 bases not matched to a gene. Germline-derived CDR1 and CDR2 are ENHRY and SYGVKD. CDR3 sequence reads: CAIRPGQSTDTQYF. The CDR3 nucleotides read TGTGCCATCAGGCCGGGACAGTCCACAGATACGCAGTATTTT.

This sequence joins TRBV12-3 or TRBV12-4 and TRBJ1-2, with 10 bases lining up with TRBD1. The V segment lost 4 bases and the J segment 8 bases; nucleotides outside the gene matches: 10. This CDR3 is 15 amino acids long. In DNA form, the CDR3 reads TGTGCCAGCAGTTCTCCGGGACAGGGGCAGGAGGGCTACACCTTC. Its protein product is CASSSPGQGQEGYTF.

The table lists this clonotype with many counts. The V and J genes are TRBV15 and TRBJ2-1; 7 bases fit TRBD2. With V trimmed by 2 bases and J by 6 bases, 10 bases remained unmatched. The CDR3 has 16 amino acids. CDR1 is LNHNV and CDR2 is YYDKDF in the germline V gene (reference sequence). The CDR3, as DNA: TGTGCCACCAGCAGAAAGAGCGGGGTTGCCCCCAATGAGCAGTTCTTC. Translating gives CATSRKSGVAPNEQFF. The full variable domain, its missing parts supplied by reference TRBV15 and TRBJ2-1, is DAMVIQNPRYQVTQFGKPVTLSCSQTLNHNVMYWYQQKSSQAPKLLFHYYDKDFNNEADTPDNFQSRRPNTSFCFLDIRSPGLGDTAMYLCATSRKSGVAPNEQFFGPGTRLTVL.

This chain uses TRBV7-9 with TRBJ1-1; 7 positions agree with TRBD1. The CDR3 is 15 amino acids. Trimming removed 5 bases from V and 1 base from J; junction bases left unmatched: 7. The germline V gene has CDR1 SEHNR and CDR2 FQNEAQ (reference sequence). CDR3 residues: CASSATGTTNTEAFF. The CDR3, as DNA: TGTGCCAGCAGCGCGACAGGGACGACGAACACTGAAGCTTTCTTT.

The chain links TRBV28 to TRBJ1-1; maybe TRBD1 (6 bases). Trimming cost V 2 bases and J 4 bases, with 14 bases left between them. Germline loops: CDR1 MDHEN, CDR2 SYDVKM. This CDR3 has 15 amino acids. The CDR3: CASSLGQTITTEAFF. CDR3 DNA sequence: TGTGCCAGCAGTTTAGGACAGACTATTACCACTGAAGCTTTCTTT.

As DNA, the CDR3 is TGCGCCAGCAGCCGAGGGGAGGCGGATACGCAGTATTTT. Residues: CASSRGEADTQYF. V usage is TRBV4-3 and J usage is TRBJ2-3, with D perhaps matching TRBD2 (6 bases). The germline gives CDR1 LGHNA, CDR2 YSLEER. The CDR3 contains 13 residues. V lost 4 bases to trimming and J lost 6 bases, with 11 bases between them.

V and J are TRBV6-1 and TRBJ1-6, with D possibly matching TRBD1 (5 bases). Trimming removed 8 bases at V and 8 bases at J, with 13 bases between. The germline gives CDR1 MNHNS, CDR2 SASEGT. This CDR3 has 13 amino acids. The chain's CDR3 is CASGRQFYSPLHF. For the CDR3, the DNA is TGTGCCAGCGGGCGACAGTTTTATTCACCCCTCCACTTT.

This chain connects TRBV13 to TRBJ1-6; no reliable D call. CDR3 length: 14 residues. V lost 5 bases and J lost 7, with 12 bases in between. The V gene's germline CDR1 is PRHDT and CDR2 FYEKMQ (reference sequence). The CDR3 loop is CASSSRERNSPLHF. CDR3 bases: TGTGCCAGCAGCAGTAGGGAGCGCAATTCACCCCTCCACTTT.

The chain recombines TRBV19 with TRBJ2-7, with D possibly being TRBD1 or TRBD2 (5 bases each). CDR1 LNHDA and CDR2 SQIVND come from the germline V gene (reference sequence). This CDR3 spans 14 amino acids. V shed 4 bases and J shed 6 bases, with 16 bases lying between them. CDR3 sequence reads: CASSTMLGRGEQYF. In DNA form, the CDR3 reads TGTGCCAGTAGTACGATGCTGGGACGAGGCGAGCAGTACTTC.

Many counts were recorded for this clonotype. The chain combines TRBV30 with TRBJ2-7, with D uncertain. Trimming stripped 0 bases from V and 7 bases from J, with 7 bases between. Per the germline V gene, CDR1 is GTSNPN and CDR2 is SVGIG (reference sequence). The CDR3 runs 11 residues. CDR3 residues: CAWSVMREQYF. The CDR3 DNA reads TGTGCCTGGAGTGTAATGCGGGAGCAGTACTTC.

In its sample, this clonotype was seen many times. The gene calls are TRBV15 and TRBJ2-7; D call uncertain. Germline V gene data show CDR1 as LNHNV and CDR2 as YYDKDF (reference sequence). The CDR3 spans 12 residues. Between the trimmed V and J ends, which lost 3 bases and 4 bases, there was a span of 7 bases. This CDR3 is CATSSTAYEQYF. The CDR3 DNA sequence: TGTGCCACCAGCAGTACAGCTTACGAGCAGTACTTC.

The V call is TRBV19, the J call TRBJ2-6; no clear D gene. Germline V gene sequence: CDR1 LNHDA, CDR2 SQIVND (reference sequence). This CDR3 comprises 13 residues. Trimming took off 9 bases at V and 1 base at J, with 7 bases between the two ends. The CDR3 loop reads CASQPSGANVLTF. CDR3 sequence (DNA): TGTGCCAGCCAACCATCTGGGGCCAACGTCCTGACTTTC.